These T cell receptor beta chains were read from a single sample in a study of T-cell memory formation after mild COVID-19. TCRdb re-called the 5' RACE reads with MiXCR, one entry per CDR3 protein. The table records fewer than 700,000 distinct CDR3 sequences, roughly 21% of them present only once. Sequencing was done on a sample of PBMCs or a T cell subset sorted from them (not recorded which). Receptors originate from an adult woman who had mild COVID-19 (a few samples of this study predate the infection). Cell type and time point are not known. Both conserved end residues are part of each CDR3. The D gene is left open where the match is weak. Expanded clones are given a class, and other clones once, few, many or no size at all.

clone size	J gene	D gene	V gene	CDR3 DNA	CDR3 protein
.	TRBJ2-5	TRBD2	TRBV29-1	TGCAGCGTTGAAAAATTTGCTCTAGCGGGACAAGAGACCCAGTACTTC	CSVEKFALAGQETQYF
.	TRBJ2-6	TRBD1	TRBV4-1	TGCGCCAGCAGCCAAGCAATACCACGACAGGGTGCCAACGTCCTGACTTTC	CASSQAIPRQGANVLTF
.	TRBJ2-3	.	TRBV7-9	TGTGCCAGCAGCTTAATCAAGGGGCGCGGGGCGGCAGATACGCAGTATTTT	CASSLIKGRGAADTQYF
.	TRBJ2-2	TRBD2	TRBV4-3	TGCGCCAGCAGCCTCGGAGGGGGACTAGCGGGATACACCGGGGAGCTGTTTTTT	CASSLGGGLAGYTGELFF
.	TRBJ1-6	.	TRBV24-1	TGTGCCACCAGTGATTCCCGGTATAATTCACCCCTCCACTTT	CATSDSRYNSPLHF
.	TRBJ2-7	.	TRBV11-2	TGTGCCAGCAGCCCTATCGGGGGGCTCTCCGAGCAGTACTTC	CASSPIGGLSEQYF
.	TRBJ2-1	TRBD1	TRBV11-2	TGTGCCAGCAGCATACTACCGGGACAGGGGGCGTCTGAGCAGTTCTTC	CASSILPGQGASEQFF
.	TRBJ2-5	.	TRBV30	TGTGCCTGGAGTGCGGAGACCCAGTACTTC	CAWSAETQYF
.	TRBJ2-1	TRBD2	TRBV7-2	TGTGCCAGCAGCTTATCAGCTCTAGCGGGATCGGCTACGAATGAGCAGTTCTTC	CASSLSALAGSATNEQFF
few	TRBJ2-5	TRBD2	TRBV4-1	TGCGCCAGCAGCCAAGAGGCGGGGGGCATCCATGGAGAGACCCAGTACTTC	CASSQEAGGIHGETQYF
few	TRBJ2-7	TRBD2	TRBV7-9	TGTGCCAGCAGCCCGGGACTATCCCTACGAGAGCAGTACTTC	CASSPGLSLREQYF
.	TRBJ2-7	.	TRBV20-1	TGCAGTGCTAGGTTTTACAGCCCCCCATCCTACGAGCAGTACTTC	CSARFYSPPSYEQYF
few	TRBJ2-1	.	TRBV19	TGTGCCAGTAGTGGGGTGGGGTATGAGCAGTTCTTC	CASSGVGYEQFF
.	TRBJ1-6	.	TRBV3-1	TGTGCCAGCAGCCAAGTGGCAGGCTCACCCCTCCACTTT	CASSQVAGSPLHF
.	TRBJ2-7	.	TRBV29-1	TGCAGCGTTGTCCAGGCCCTCGGTAGCTACGAGCAGTACTTC	CSVVQALGSYEQYF
few	TRBJ2-3	.	TRBV24-1	TGTGCCACCAGTGATTCTCGCGGGGTGGCAGATACGCAGTATTTT	CATSDSRGVADTQYF
.	TRBJ1-1	.	TRBV6-1	TGTGCCAGCATCTACACCCCGCTAGGGCGCACTGAAGCTTTCTTT	CASIYTPLGRTEAFF
many	TRBJ2-5	.	TRBV11-2	TGTGCCAGCAGCTTAGAAGGGACTCAAGAGACCCAGTACTTC	CASSLEGTQETQYF
few	TRBJ2-3	TRBD2	TRBV4-1	TGCGCCAGCAGCCAATTAGCGGGGGTGACCACAGATACGCAGTATTTT	CASSQLAGVTTDTQYF
few	TRBJ2-5	.	TRBV7-9	TGTGCCAGCAGCCAAGGCCGGGGCATCTCAGAGACCCAGTACTTC	CASSQGRGISETQYF
.	TRBJ1-1	.	TRBV20-1	TGCGGAGCCTACGACACTGAAGCTTTCTTT	CGAYDTEAFF
few	TRBJ2-3	.	TRBV6-2/TRBV6-3	TGTGCCAGCAGTTCCCCCCCGGGCGGTACGCAGTATTTT	CASSSPPGGTQYF
.	TRBJ1-3	.	TRBV11-2	TGTGCCAGCCAACATGGAGGACTCTCTGGAAACACCATATATTTT	CASQHGGLSGNTIYF
.	TRBJ2-5	.	TRBV7-9	TGTGCCAGCAGCTTAGGGGGGCCGACGAATCAAGAGACCCAGTACTTC	CASSLGGPTNQETQYF
.	TRBJ1-1	.	TRBV7-2	TGTGCCAGCAGCCTAGACGGGGGGGTGGGCACTGAAGCTTTCTTT	CASSLDGGVGTEAFF
few	TRBJ2-7	TRBD2	TRBV7-9	TGTGCCAGCAGCTTCCCGAGGACTAGCGGGTCTTCCCCCTACGAGCAGTACTTC	CASSFPRTSGSSPYEQYF
.	TRBJ1-1	.	TRBV2	TGTGCCAGCAGTACCAGGGAGATGAACACTGAAGCTTTCTTT	CASSTREMNTEAFF
.	TRBJ1-1	TRBD1	TRBV5-1	TGCGCCAGCAGTCAGGGGGCGCTGACTGAAGCTTTCTTT	CASSQGALTEAFF
.	TRBJ2-4	.	TRBV18	TGTGCCAGCTCTACTTCGACAGTCAAAAACATTCAGTACTTC	CASSTSTVKNIQYF
few	TRBJ2-3	.	TRBV29-1	TGCAGCGTTGGGCGCCGGGACGGAGGCACAGATACGCAGTATTTT	CSVGRRDGGTDTQYF
.	TRBJ1-1	.	TRBV11-2	TGTGCCAGCAGCTTAGACTTCGTGAACACTGAAGCTTTCTTT	CASSLDFVNTEAFF
.	TRBJ2-2	TRBD1	TRBV29-1	TGCAGCGGAGCGAAGACAGGGTCCGGGGAGCTGTTTTTT	CSGAKTGSGELFF
.	TRBJ1-5	TRBD1	TRBV9	TGTGCCAGCAGCGTAGGGACAGGCGGCGGTCAGCCCCAGCATTTT	CASSVGTGGGQPQHF
few	TRBJ1-1	TRBD1	TRBV20-1	TGCAGTGCTACCCGACAGGGTAAGAACACTGAAGCTTTCTTT	CSATRQGKNTEAFF
.	TRBJ2-7	.	TRBV7-2	TGTGCCAGCAGCCCGGCACCGAGCTCCTACGAGCAGTACTTC	CASSPAPSSYEQYF
few	TRBJ1-2	TRBD1	TRBV7-3	TGTGCCAGCAGCCGGACAGGGGTCTATGGCTACACCTTC	CASSRTGVYGYTF
.	TRBJ2-1	TRBD2	TRBV4-3	TGCGCCAGCAGCCAAGACCCTAGCGGGAGAACCTACAATGAGCAGTTCTTC	CASSQDPSGRTYNEQFF
.	TRBJ2-1	.	TRBV9	TGTGCCAGCAGCGACTCCCCCCATAGCGGTTCCTACAATGAGCAGTTCTTC	CASSDSPHSGSYNEQFF
few	TRBJ2-7	.	TRBV6-1	TGTGCCAGCAGGGGCAGCCATCCATCCTACGAGCAGTACTTC	CASRGSHPSYEQYF
many	TRBJ1-1	.	TRBV7-3	TGTGCCAGCAGCTTAAAGGGCAATCCTGAAGCTTTCTTT	CASSLKGNPEAFF
.	TRBJ2-3	.	TRBV7-9	TGTGCCAGCAGCTGGGTTCGAACGGGAATCACAGATACGCAGTATTTT	CASSWVRTGITDTQYF
.	TRBJ1-2	.	TRBV27	TGTGCCAGCAGTTCGATAAGGGGCGTGGGATATGGCTACACCTTC	CASSSIRGVGYGYTF